What follows is one T cell receptor beta chain and its context. TCRdb keeps only in-frame clones here, not all; method: immunoSEQ multiplex PCR. Of roughly 79,000 clones detected, approximately 90% appear once; the ten largest clones hold roughly 11%. This entry belongs to a study of OX40 agonist ivuxolimab in advanced cancers. On the study more broadly: The mean age was approximately 60 years, ranging from about 20 to 79, with around four fifths of participants male.

The CDR3 is 16 amino acids. The germline gives CDR1 SGHRS, CDR2 YFSETQ. V shed 3 bases, J shed 0 bases, and the junction held 9 bases outside the gene matches. The chain recombines TRBV5-1 with TRBJ2-7; the match to TRBD1 covers 7 bases. Sequenced material: CD4+ or CD8+ T cells sorted from blood, taken in a trial of the OX40 agonist ivuxolimab. The receptor's source is an adult with an advanced solid tumor such as melanoma, head and neck, liver or kidney cancer. The CDR3 spells CASSSPWGTDSYEQYF. The CDR3 DNA follows: TGCGCCAGCAGCTCACCTTGGGGGACAGACTCCTACGAGCAGTACTTC.